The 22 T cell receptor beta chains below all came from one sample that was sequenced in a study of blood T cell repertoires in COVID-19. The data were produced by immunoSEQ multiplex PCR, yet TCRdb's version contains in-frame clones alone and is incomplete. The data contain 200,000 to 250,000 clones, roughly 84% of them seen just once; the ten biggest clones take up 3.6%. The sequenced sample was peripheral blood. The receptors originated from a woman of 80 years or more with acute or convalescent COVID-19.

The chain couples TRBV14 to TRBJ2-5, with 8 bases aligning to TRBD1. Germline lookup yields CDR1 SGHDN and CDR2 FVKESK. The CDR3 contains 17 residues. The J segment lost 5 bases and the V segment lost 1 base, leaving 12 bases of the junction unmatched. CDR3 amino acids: CASSQVVQGAYHETQYF. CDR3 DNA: TGTGCCAGCAGCCAAGTGGTGCAGGGGGCTTATCACGAGACCCAGTACTTC.

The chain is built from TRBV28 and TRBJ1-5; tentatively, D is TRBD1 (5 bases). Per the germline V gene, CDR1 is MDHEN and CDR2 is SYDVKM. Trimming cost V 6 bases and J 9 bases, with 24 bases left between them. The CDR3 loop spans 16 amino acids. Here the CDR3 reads CASSLGPGTGFMPQHF. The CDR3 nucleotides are TGTGCCAGCAGCTTAGGACCCGGGACTGGGTTTATGCCCCAGCATTTT.

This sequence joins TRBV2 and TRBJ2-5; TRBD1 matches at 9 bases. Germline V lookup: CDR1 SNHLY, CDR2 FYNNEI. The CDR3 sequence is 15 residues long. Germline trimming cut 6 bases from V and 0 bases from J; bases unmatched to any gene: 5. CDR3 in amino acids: CASRPTGGNQETQYF. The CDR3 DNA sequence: TGTGCCAGCAGGCCGACAGGGGGGAACCAAGAGACCCAGTACTTC.

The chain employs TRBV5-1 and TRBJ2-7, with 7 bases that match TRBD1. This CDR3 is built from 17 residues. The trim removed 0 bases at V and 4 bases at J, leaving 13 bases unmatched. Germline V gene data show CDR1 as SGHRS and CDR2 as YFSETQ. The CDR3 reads CASSLAGGGTAIYEQYF. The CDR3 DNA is TGCGCCAGCAGCTTGGCCGGTGGTGGGACAGCTATTTACGAGCAGTACTTC.

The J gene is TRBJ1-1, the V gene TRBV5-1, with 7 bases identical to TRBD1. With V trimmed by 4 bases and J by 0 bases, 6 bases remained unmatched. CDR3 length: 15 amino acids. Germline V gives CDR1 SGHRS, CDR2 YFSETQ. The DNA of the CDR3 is TGCGCCAGCAGCCATGGACAGGCCATGAACACTGAAGCTTTCTTT. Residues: CASSHGQAMNTEAFF.

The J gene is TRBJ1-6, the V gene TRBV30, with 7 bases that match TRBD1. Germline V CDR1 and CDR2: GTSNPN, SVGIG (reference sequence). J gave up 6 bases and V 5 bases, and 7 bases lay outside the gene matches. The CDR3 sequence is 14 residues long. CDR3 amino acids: CAWEGGRANSPLHF. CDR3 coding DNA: TGTGCCTGGGAAGGGGGCAGGGCTAATTCACCCCTCCACTTT.

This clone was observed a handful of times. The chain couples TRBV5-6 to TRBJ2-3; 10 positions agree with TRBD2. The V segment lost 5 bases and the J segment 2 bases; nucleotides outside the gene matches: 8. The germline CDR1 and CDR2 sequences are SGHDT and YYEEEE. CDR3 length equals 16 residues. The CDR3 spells CASRDWTSGYTDTQYF. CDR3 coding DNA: TGTGCCAGCAGAGACTGGACTAGCGGCTACACAGATACGCAGTATTTT.

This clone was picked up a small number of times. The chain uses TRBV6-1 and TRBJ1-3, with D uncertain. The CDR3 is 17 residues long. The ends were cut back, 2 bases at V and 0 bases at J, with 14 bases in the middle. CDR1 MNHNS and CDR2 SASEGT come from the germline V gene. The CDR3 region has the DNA TGTGCCAGCAGTGAAACAGCCGACGTTTACTCTGGAAACACCATATATTTT. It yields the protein CASSETADVYSGNTIYF.

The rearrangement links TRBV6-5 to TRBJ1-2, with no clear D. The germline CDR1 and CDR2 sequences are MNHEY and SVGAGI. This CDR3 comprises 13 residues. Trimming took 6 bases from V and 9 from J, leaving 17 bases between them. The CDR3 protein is CASSLPGEGSYTF. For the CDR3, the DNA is TGTGCCAGCAGCCTCCCGGGAGAGGGAAGCTACACCTTC.

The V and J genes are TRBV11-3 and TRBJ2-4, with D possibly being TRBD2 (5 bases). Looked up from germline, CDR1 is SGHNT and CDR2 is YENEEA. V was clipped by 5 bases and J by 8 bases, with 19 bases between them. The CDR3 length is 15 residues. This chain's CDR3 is CASSRAGLLEDIQYF. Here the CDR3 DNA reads TGTGCCAGCAGCCGGGCAGGTCTCTTGGAGGACATTCAGTACTTC.

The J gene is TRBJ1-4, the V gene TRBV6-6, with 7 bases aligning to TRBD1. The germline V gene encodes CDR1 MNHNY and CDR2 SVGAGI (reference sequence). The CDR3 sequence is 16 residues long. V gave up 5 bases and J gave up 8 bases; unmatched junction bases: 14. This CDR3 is CASSPGTANLGEKLFF. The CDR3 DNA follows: TGTGCCAGCAGTCCAGGGACAGCGAATCTTGGGGAAAAACTGTTTTTT.

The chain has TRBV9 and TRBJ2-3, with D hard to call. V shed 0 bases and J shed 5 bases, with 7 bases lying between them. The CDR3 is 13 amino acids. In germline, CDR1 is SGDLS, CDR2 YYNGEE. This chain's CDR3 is CASSVATKDTQYF. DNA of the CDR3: TGTGCCAGCAGCGTAGCGACAAAAGATACGCAGTATTTT.

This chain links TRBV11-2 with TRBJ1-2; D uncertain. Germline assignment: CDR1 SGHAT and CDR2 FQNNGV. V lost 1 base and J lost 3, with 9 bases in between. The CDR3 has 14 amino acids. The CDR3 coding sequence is TGTGCCAGCAGCTTAGGGAGTGTTGACTATGGCTACACCTTC. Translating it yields CASSLGSVDYGYTF.

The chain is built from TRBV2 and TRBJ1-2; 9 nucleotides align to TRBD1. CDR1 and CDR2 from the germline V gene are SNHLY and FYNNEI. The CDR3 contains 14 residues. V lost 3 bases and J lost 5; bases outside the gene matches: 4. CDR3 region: CASSDWTGAYGYTF. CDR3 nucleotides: TGTGCCAGCAGTGACTGGACAGGGGCGTATGGCTACACCTTC.

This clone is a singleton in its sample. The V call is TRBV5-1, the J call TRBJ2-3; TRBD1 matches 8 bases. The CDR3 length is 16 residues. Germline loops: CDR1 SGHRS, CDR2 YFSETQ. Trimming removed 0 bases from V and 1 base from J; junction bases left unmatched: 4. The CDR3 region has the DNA TGCGCCAGCAGCTTGGATTCAGGGGGCGGCACAGATACGCAGTATTTT. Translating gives CASSLDSGGGTDTQYF.

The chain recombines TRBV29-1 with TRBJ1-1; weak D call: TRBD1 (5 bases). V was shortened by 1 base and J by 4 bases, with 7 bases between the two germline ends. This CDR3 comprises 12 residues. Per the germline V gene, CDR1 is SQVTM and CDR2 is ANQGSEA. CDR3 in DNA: TGCAGCGTTGAAGGTGGGGCCACTGAAGCTTTCTTT. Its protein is CSVEGGATEAFF.

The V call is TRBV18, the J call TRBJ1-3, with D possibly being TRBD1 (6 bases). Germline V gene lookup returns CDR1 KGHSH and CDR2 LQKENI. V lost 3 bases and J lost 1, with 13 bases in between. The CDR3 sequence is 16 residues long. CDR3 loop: CASSPNEQGSGNTIYF. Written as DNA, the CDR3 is TGTGCCAGCTCACCCAACGAGCAGGGGTCTGGAAACACCATATATTTT. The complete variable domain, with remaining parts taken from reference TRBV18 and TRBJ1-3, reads NAGVMQNPRHLVRRRGQEARLRCSPMKGHSHVYWYRQLPEEGLKFMVYLQKENIIDESGMPKERFSAEFPKEGPSILRIQQVVRGDSAAYFCASSPNEQGSGNTIYFGEGSWLTVV.

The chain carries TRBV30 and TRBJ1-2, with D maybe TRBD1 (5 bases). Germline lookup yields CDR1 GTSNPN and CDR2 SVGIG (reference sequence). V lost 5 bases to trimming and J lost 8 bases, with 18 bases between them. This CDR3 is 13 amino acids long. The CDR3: CAWGPVLRGGYTF. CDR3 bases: TGTGCCTGGGGACCCGTACTTAGGGGCGGCTACACCTTC.

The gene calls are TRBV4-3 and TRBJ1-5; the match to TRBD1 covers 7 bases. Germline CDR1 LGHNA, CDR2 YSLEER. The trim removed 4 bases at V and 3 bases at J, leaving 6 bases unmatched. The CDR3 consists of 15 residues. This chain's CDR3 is CASSLSTGNNQPQHF. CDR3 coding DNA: TGCGCCAGCAGCCTATCGACAGGGAACAATCAGCCCCAGCATTTT.

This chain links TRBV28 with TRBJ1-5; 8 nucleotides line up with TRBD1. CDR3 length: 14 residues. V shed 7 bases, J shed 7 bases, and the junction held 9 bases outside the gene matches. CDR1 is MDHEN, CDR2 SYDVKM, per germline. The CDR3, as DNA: TGTGCCAGCACCCTAGAACAGGGGGGACAGCCCCAGCATTTT. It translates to CASTLEQGGQPQHF.

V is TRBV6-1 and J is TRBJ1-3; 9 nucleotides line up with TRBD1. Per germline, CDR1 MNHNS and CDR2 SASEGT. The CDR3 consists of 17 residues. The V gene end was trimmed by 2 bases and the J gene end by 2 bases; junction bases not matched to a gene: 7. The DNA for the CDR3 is TGTGCCAGCAGTGAATCCGGGACAGGGCCCCCTGGAAACACCATATATTTT. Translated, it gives CASSESGTGPPGNTIYF.

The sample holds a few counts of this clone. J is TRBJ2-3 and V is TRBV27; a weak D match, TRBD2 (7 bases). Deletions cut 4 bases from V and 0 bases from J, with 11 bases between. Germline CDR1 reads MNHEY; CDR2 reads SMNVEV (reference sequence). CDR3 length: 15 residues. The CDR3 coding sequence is TGTGCCAGCAGTTGGGGGGGCTTTAGCACAGATACGCAGTATTTT. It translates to CASSWGGFSTDTQYF.